Presented here are 5 T cell receptor beta chains from one specimen sequenced in a study of post-analysis software for immune sequencing data. Notes on the study in general: With TRBV5-6, TRBV5-1 and TRBV20-1 included, five TRBV segments were more frequent in patients than in controls.

Their cognate antigens are unknown. The authors incorporated unique molecular identifiers into the TCR beta cDNA libraries. TCRdb re-derived calls from the PCR reads in MiXCR, one entry per CDR3 protein. Of 800,000 to 950,000 distinct CDR3 sequences detected, around 53% appear once; the ten largest clones hold around 4.5%. The specimen sequenced was blood. These receptor sequences come from a girl aged 10 to 17 with multiple sclerosis.

This chain connects TRBV7-3 to TRBJ2-3; D may be TRBD1 (5 bases). This CDR3 has 16 residues. Germline assignment: CDR1 SGHTA and CDR2 FQGTGA. V was trimmed by 5 bases and J by 1 base, leaving 16 bases between them. The CDR3 DNA reads as TGTGCCAGCAGCCTCACAGGACCCCTTGGCACAGATACGCAGTATTTT. As protein: CASSLTGPLGTDTQYF.

This clonotype was counted once. Here the CDR3 reads CASSFSGGLTDTQYF. In DNA form, the CDR3 reads TGTGCCAGCAGCTTTAGCGGGGGGCTCACAGATACGCAGTATTTT. This rearrangement joins TRBV7-2 to TRBJ2-3; TRBD2 aligns across 10 bases. Germline assignment: CDR1 SGHTA and CDR2 FQGNSA. The CDR3 length is 15 residues. The V and J ends lost 3 bases and 2 bases, in that order; junction bases with no gene match: 2.

The J gene is TRBJ2-7, the V gene TRBV20-1; no clear D. V lost 2 bases and J lost 3, with 11 bases in between. Germline V gives CDR1 DFQATT, CDR2 SNEGSKA (reference sequence). This CDR3 spans 13 amino acids. This chain's CDR3 is CSARPPYLYEQYF. The CDR3, as DNA: TGCAGTGCTAGACCCCCATATCTCTACGAGCAGTACTTC.

DNA of the CDR3: TGTGCCAGCAGTGTACGACAGGGCGGGGAGCTGTTTTTT. It translates to CASSVRQGGELFF. V is TRBV6-1 and J is TRBJ2-2; 7 bases align to TRBD1. CDR1 MNHNS and CDR2 SASEGT come from the germline V gene. J gave up 7 bases and V 4 bases, and 3 bases lay outside the gene matches. This CDR3 region has 13 residues.

The rearrangement joins TRBV12-3 or TRBV12-4 to TRBJ2-7, with 13 bases fitting TRBD2. The CDR3 contains 15 residues. The V and J ends lost 5 bases and 9 bases, in that order; junction bases with no gene match: 10. The CDR3 DNA reads as TGTGCCAGCAGTCCCGGGACTAGCGGGACGGTCGGGCAGTACTTC. Its protein product is CASSPGTSGTVGQYF.